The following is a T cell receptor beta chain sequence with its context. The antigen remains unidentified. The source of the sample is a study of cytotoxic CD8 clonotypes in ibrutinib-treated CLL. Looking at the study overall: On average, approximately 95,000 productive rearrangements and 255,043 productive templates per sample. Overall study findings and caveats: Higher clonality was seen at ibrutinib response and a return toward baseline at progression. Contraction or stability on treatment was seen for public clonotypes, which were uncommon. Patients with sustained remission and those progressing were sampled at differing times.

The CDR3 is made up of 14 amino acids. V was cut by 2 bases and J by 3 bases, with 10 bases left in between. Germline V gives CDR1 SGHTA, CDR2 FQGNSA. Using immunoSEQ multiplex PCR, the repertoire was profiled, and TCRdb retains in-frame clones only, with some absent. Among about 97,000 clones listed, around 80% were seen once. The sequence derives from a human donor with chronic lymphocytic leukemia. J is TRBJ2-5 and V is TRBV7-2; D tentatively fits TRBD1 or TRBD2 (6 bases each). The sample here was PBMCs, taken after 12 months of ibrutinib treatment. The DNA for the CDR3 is TGTGCCAGCAGCTTAAGGAGGGGGGAAGAGACCCAGTACTTC. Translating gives CASSLRRGEETQYF. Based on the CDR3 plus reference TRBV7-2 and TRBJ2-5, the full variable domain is GAGVSQSPSNKVTEKGKDVELRCDPISGHTALYWYRQSLGQGLEFLIYFQGNSAPDKSGLPSDRFSAERTGGSVSTLTIQRTQQEDSAVYLCASSLRRGEETQYFGPGTRLLVL.